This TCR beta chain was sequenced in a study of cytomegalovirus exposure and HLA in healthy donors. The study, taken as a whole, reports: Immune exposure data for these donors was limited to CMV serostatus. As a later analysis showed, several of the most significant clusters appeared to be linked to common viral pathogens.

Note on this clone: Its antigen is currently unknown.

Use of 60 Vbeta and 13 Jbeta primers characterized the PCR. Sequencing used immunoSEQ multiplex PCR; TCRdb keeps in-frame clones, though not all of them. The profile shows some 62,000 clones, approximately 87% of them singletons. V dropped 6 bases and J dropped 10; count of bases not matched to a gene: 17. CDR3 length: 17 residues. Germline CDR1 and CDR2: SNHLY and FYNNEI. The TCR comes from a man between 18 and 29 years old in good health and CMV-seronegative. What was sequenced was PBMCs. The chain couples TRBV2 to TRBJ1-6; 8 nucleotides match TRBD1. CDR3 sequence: CASRDFQGQGVYSPLHF. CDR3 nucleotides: TGTGCCAGCAGGGACTTCCAAGGACAGGGTGTGTACTCACCCCTCCACTTT.